These 4 T cell receptor beta chains share one sample of origin, sequenced in a study of blood T cells in healthy people across ages. Sample-barcoded 5' priming and a J-beta primer mix drove a second PCR of about 6 to 12 cycles. TCRdb passed the 5' RACE reads through MiXCR, listing each CDR3 protein once. The data contain fewer than 600,000 distinct CDR3 sequences, about 25% of them seen just once; the ten biggest clones take up roughly 3.5%. This sample also belongs to another study, concerning T cells of mothers and their children.

Sequenced material: blood. The receptors shown here come from a boy between 2 and 15 years old in good health.

The chain carries TRBV12-3 or TRBV12-4 and TRBJ2-3; no definite D call. The CDR3 totals 13 residues. V was pared by 6 bases and J by 2 bases, with 9 bases between. The CDR3 sequence is CASSIVITDTQYF. The CDR3 nucleotides are TGTGCCAGCAGCATAGTCATCACAGATACGCAGTATTTT.

The chain links TRBV4-3 to TRBJ2-3; TRBD1 might be the D (5 bases). Germline V CDR1 and CDR2: LGHNA, YSLEER. V lost 4 bases and J lost 3, with 14 bases in between. The CDR3 is 15 amino acids. CDR3 sequence reads: CASSRVPQGTDTQYF. Here the CDR3 DNA reads TGCGCCAGCAGCCGGGTTCCTCAGGGAACAGATACGCAGTATTTT.

This chain joins TRBV9 and TRBJ1-1; 7 bases line up with TRBD1. The ends lost 3 bases at V and 1 base at J; junction bases unmatched: 6. Germline V CDR1 and CDR2: SGDLS, YYNGEE. The CDR3 covers 15 residues. The CDR3: CASSARTGQNTEAFF. The CDR3 DNA is TGTGCCAGCAGCGCCAGGACAGGACAGAACACTGAAGCTTTCTTT.

The chain combines TRBV27 with TRBJ2-7, with TRBD1 matching 7 bases. Trimming cost V 7 bases and J 6 bases; bases outside gene matches: 6. Germline lookup yields CDR1 MNHEY and CDR2 SMNVEV (reference sequence). This CDR3 region has 12 residues. The CDR3 DNA follows: TGTGCCAGCACAGGGGGACCTGGCGAGCAGTACTTC. Translating gives CASTGGPGEQYF.